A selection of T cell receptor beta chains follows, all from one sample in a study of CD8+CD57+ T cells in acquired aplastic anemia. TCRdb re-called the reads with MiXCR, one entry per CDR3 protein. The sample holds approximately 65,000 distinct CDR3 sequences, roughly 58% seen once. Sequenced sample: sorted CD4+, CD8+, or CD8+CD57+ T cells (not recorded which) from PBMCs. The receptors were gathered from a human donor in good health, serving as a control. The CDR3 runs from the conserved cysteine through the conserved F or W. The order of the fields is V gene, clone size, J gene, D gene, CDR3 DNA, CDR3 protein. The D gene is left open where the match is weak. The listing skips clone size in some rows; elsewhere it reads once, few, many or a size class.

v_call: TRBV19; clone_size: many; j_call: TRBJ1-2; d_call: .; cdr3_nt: TGTGCCAGTAGTATCGACCGGACTACTTTATATGGCTACACCTTC; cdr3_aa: CASSIDRTTLYGYTF
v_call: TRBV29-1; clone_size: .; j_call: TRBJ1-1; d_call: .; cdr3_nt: TGCAGCGTAGCTCCGGGGCAACGCCGTGAAGCTTTCTTT; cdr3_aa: CSVAPGQRREAFF
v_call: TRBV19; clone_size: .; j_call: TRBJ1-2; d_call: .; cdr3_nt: TGTGCCAGTAGTCGTAGGACGAGCTACACCTTC; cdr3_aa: CASSRRTSYTF
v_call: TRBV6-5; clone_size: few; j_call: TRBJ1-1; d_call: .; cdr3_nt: TGTGCCAGCGGTTACCAATCTCGACGGGATTTGAACACTGAAGCTTTCTTT; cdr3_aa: CASGYQSRRDLNTEAFF
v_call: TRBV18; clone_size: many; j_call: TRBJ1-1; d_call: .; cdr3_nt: TGTGCCAGCTCACCACCGGGCGCACGGACGAACACTGAAGCTTTCTTT; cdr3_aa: CASSPPGARTNTEAFF
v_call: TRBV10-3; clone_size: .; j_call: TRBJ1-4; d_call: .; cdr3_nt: TGTGCCATCAGACCGGGGATTAATGAAAAACTGTTTTTT; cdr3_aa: CAIRPGINEKLFF
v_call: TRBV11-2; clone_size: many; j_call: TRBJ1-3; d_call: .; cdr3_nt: TGTGCCAGCAGCCCCCCGGGGGGGGTGTCTGGAAACACCATATATTTT; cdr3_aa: CASSPPGGVSGNTIYF
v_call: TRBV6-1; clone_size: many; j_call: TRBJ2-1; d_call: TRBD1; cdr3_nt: TGTGCCAGCAGGGTGCTTGGGACAGGGAATCTGTTCTTC; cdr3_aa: CASRVLGTGNLFF
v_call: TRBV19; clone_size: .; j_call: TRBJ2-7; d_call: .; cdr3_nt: TGTGCCAGTAGAAGGACAGAGCCCGGGGCCTACGAGCAGTACTTC; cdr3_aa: CASRRTEPGAYEQYF
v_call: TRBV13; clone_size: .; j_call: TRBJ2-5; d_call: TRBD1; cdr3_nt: TGTGCCAGCAGCCGTTGGACAGGGAGCTTCCAAGAGACCCAGTACTTC; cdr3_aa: CASSRWTGSFQETQYF
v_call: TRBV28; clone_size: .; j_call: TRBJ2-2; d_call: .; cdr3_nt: TGTGCCAGCAGTTTGCCCAGGGCGGGCACCGGGGAGCTGTTTTTT; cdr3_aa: CASSLPRAGTGELFF
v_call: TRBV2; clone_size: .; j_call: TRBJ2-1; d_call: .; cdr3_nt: TGTGCCAGCAGTGAAGGGGCGTTCCACTCCAATGAGCAGTTCTTC; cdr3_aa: CASSEGAFHSNEQFF
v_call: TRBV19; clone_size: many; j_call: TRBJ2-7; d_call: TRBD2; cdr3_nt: TGTGCCAGTAGTCCCCTGAGTAAAGGCGGGAGTGGGTACGAGCAGTACTTC; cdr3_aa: CASSPLSKGGSGYEQYF
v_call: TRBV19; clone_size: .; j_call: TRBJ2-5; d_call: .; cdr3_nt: TGTGCCAGTAGTACCACCCCTGGGGGCCAAGAGACCCAGTACTTC; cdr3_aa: CASSTTPGGQETQYF
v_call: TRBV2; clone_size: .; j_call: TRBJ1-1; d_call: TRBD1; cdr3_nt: TGTGCCAGCAGTTTTTCGGGACAGGGGGTGGATGAAGCTTTCTTT; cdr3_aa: CASSFSGQGVDEAFF
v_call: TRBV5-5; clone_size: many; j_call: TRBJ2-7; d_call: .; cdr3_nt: TGTGCCAGCAGCTTGGGGGGGCAGCTGGGGAACTACGAGCAGTACTTC; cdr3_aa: CASSLGGQLGNYEQYF
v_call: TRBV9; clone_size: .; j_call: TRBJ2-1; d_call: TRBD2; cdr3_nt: TGTGCCAGCAACGGGTGGGAGGGTTGGAATGAGCAGTTCTTC; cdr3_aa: CASNGWEGWNEQFF
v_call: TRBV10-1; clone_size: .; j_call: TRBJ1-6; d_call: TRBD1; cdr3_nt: TGCGCCAGCAGCGCAGGGGGTGGGGTGGGATCACCCCTCCACTTT; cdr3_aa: CASSAGGGVGSPLHF
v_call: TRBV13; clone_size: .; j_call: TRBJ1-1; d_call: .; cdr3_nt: TGTGCCAGCAATGGATACAGTGGGATGAACACTGAAGCTTTCTTT; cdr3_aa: CASNGYSGMNTEAFF
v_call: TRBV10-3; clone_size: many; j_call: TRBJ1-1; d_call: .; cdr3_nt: TGTGCCATCAGTCCTGACGGGTTGAACACTGAAGCTTTCTTT; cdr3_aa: CAISPDGLNTEAFF
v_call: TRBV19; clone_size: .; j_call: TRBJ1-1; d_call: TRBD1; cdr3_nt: TGTGCCAGTAGTATAGGGACAGGGATAGGGGGAGCTTTCTTC; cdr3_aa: CASSIGTGIGGAFF